This T cell receptor beta chain is from a study of blood T cell repertoires in COVID-19. Background on the study: Sites across the United States, Italy and Spain contributed samples from acute and convalescent COVID-19. PBMCs, B-cell-depleted T cells, or T cells were the source of the cDNA or gDNA that made up the material.

Enrolled during active infection, Seattle patients were then followed longitudinally. This clone was observed a handful of times. Method: immunoSEQ multiplex PCR; TCRdb's copy keeps in-frame clones and lacks some. This sample carries 200,000 to 300,000 clones, around 90% of them seen once, and the ten largest clones take roughly 5%. The germline CDR1 and CDR2 sequences are SGDLS and YYNGEE. The V and J ends lost 5 bases and 8 bases, in that order; junction bases with no gene match: 12. This CDR3 contains 15 residues. The receptor's source is a woman aged 60-75 years with COVID-19, enrolled during active disease. This chain links TRBV9 with TRBJ2-1, with TRBD2 matching over 8 bases. Sequenced input: peripheral blood. CDR3 amino acids: CASSTTGTRGDEQFF. In nucleotides, the CDR3 is TGTGCCAGCAGTACTACCGGGACTAGAGGTGATGAGCAGTTCTTC.